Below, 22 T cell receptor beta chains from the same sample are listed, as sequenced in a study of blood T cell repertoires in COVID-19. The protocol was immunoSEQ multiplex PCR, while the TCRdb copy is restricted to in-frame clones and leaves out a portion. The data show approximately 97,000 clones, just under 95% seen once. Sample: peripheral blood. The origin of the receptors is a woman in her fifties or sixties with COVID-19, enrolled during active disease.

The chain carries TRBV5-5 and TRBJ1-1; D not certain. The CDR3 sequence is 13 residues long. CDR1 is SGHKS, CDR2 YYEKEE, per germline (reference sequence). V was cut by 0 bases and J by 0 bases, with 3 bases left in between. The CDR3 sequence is CASSLGVNTEAFF. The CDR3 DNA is TGTGCCAGCAGCTTGGGAGTGAACACTGAAGCTTTCTTT.

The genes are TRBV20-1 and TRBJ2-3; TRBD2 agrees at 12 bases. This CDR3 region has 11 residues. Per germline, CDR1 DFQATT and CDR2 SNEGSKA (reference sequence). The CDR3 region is CRGLAGDTQYF. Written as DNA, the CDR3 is TGCAGGGGACTAGCGGGAGATACGCAGTATTTT.

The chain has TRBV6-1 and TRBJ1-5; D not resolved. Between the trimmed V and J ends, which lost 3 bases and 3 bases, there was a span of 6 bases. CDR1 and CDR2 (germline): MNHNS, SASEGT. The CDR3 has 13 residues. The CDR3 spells CASSEVYNQPQHF. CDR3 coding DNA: TGTGCCAGCAGTGAGGTCTACAATCAGCCCCAGCATTTT.

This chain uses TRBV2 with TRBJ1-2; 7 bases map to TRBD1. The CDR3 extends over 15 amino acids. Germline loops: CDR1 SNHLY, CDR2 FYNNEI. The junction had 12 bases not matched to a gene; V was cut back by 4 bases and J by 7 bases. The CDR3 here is CASSVGSGGVSGYTF. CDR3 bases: TGTGCCAGCAGTGTGGGGTCAGGGGGTGTCTCTGGCTACACCTTC.

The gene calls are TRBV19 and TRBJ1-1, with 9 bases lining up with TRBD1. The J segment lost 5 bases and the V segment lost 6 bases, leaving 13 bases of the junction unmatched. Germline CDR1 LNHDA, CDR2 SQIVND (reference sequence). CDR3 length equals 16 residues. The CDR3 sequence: CASRVRSGQGLTEAFF. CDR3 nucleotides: TGTGCCAGTAGGGTTCGCTCTGGACAGGGGTTGACTGAAGCTTTCTTT.

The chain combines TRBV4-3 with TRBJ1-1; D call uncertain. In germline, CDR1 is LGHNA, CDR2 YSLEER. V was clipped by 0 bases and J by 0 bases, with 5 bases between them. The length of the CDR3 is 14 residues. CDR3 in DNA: TGCGCCAGCAGCCAAGACGAGCTGAACACTGAAGCTTTCTTT. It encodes CASSQDELNTEAFF.

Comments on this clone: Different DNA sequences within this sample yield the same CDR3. CDR3 in amino acids: CASSLAGTGGGYTF. The CDR3, as DNA: TGCGCCAGCAGCTTGGCCGGGACAGGCGGAGGCTACACCTTC. V usage is TRBV5-1 and J usage is TRBJ1-2; the match to TRBD1 covers 8 bases. The CDR3 contains 14 residues. Per the germline V gene, CDR1 is SGHRS and CDR2 is YFSETQ. Unmatched junction bases numbered 6, after V lost 0 bases and J lost 8 bases.

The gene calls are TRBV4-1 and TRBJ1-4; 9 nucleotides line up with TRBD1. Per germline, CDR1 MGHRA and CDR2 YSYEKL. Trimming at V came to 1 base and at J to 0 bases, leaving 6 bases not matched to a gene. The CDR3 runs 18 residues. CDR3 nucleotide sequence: TGCGCCAGCAGCCAAGGGACAGGGGAGTTTACAACTAATGAAAAACTGTTTTTT. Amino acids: CASSQGTGEFTTNEKLFF.

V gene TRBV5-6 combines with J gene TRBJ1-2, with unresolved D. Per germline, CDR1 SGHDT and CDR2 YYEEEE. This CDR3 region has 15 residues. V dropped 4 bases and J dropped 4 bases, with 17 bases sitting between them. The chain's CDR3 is CASSLKWEAAYGYTF. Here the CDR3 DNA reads TGTGCCAGCAGCCTAAAGTGGGAGGCGGCCTATGGCTACACCTTC.

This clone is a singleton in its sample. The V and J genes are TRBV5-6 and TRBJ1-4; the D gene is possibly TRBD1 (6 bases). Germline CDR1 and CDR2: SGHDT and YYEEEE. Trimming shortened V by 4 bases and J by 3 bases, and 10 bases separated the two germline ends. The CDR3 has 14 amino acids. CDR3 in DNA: TGTGCCAGCAGCCCGGACAGTGCTAATGAAAAACTGTTTTTT. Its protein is CASSPDSANEKLFF.

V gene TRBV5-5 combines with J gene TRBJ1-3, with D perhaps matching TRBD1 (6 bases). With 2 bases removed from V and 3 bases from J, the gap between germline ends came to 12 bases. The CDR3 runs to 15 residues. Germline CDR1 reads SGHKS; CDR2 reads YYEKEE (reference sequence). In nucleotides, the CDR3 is TGTGCCAGCAGCTTCCAGGGGACTATTGGAAACACCATATATTTT. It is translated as CASSFQGTIGNTIYF.

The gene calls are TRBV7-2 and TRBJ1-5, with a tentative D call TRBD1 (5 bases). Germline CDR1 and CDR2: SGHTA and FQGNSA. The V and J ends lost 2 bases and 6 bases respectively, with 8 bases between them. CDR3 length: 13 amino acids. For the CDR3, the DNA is TGTGCCAGCAGCTTACAGGGAGGTCAGCCCCAGCATTTT. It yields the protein CASSLQGGQPQHF.

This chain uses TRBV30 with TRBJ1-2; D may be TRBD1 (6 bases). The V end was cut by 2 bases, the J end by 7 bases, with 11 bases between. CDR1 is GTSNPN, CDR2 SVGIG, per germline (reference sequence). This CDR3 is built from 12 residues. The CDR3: CAWSSGAGGYTF. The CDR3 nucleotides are TGTGCCTGGAGTTCAGGGGCGGGTGGCTACACCTTC.

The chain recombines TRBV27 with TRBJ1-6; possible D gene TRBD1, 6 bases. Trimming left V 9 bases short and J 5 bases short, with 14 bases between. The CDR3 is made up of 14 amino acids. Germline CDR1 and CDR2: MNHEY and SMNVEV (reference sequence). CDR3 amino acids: CASSQGFNNSPLHF. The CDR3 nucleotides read TGTGCCAGTTCACAGGGTTTCAATAATTCACCCCTCCACTTT.

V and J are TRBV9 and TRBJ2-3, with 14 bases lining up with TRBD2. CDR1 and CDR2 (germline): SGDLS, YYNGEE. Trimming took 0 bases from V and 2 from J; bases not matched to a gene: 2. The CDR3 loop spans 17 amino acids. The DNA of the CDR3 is TGTGCCAGCAGCGTAGGACTAGCGGGGGGGTACACAGATACGCAGTATTTT. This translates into CASSVGLAGGYTDTQYF. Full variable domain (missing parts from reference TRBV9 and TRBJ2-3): DSGVTQTPKHLITATGQRVTLRCSPRSGDLSVYWYQQSLDQGLQFLIQYYNGEERAKGNILERFSAQQFPDLHSELNLSSLELGDSALYFCASSVGLAGGYTDTQYFGPGTRLTVL.

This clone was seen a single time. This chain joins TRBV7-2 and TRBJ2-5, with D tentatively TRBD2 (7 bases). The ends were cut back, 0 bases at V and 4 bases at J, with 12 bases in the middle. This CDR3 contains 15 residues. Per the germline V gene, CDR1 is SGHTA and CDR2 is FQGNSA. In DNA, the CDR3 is TGTGCCAGCAGCTTAGCGCACCGGGGGGCAGAGACCCAGTACTTC. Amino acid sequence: CASSLAHRGAETQYF.

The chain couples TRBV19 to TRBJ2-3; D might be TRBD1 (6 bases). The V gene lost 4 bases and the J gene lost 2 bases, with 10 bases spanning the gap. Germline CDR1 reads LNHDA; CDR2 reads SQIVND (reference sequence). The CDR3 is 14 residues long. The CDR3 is CASSRGQFTDTQYF. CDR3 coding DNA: TGTGCCAGTAGTAGGGGGCAGTTCACAGATACGCAGTATTTT.

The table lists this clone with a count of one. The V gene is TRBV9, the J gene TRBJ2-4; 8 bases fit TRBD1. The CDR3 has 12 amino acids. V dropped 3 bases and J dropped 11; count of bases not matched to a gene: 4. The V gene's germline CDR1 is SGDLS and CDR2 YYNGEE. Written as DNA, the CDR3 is TGTGCCAGCAGCGCCGCGGACAGGGTTCAGTACTTC. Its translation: CASSAADRVQYF. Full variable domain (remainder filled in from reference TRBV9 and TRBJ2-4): DSGVTQTPKHLITATGQRVTLRCSPRSGDLSVYWYQQSLDQGLQFLIQYYNGEERAKGNILERFSAQQFPDLHSELNLSSLELGDSALYFCASSAADRVQYFGAGTRLSVL.

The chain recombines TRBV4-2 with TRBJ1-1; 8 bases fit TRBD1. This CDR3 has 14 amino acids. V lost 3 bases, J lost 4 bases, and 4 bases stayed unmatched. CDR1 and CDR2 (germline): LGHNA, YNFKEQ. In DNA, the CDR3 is TGTGCCAGCAGCCAGGAACAGGGGGGCACTGAAGCTTTCTTT. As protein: CASSQEQGGTEAFF.

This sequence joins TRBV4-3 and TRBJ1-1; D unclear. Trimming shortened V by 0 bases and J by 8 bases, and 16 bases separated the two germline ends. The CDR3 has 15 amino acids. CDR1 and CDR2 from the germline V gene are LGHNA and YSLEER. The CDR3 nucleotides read TGCGCCAGCAGCCAAGATGCCGGCGGTAGAGGGGAAGCTTTCTTT. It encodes CASSQDAGGRGEAFF.

CDR3 sequence: CASSQEGQGAYEQYF. CDR3 sequence (DNA): TGCGCCAGCAGCCAAGAGGGACAGGGGGCTTACGAGCAGTACTTC. V usage is TRBV4-3 and J usage is TRBJ2-7; TRBD1 matches 12 bases. There are 15 residues in the CDR3. The germline V gene has CDR1 LGHNA and CDR2 YSLEER. V was clipped by 0 bases and J by 4 bases; unmatched bases: 1.

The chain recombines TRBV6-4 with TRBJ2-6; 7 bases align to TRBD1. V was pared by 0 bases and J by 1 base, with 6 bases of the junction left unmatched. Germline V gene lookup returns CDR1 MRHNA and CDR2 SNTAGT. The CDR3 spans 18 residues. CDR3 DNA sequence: TGTGCCAGCAGTGACTCAGGAGACAGGGAATCTGGGGCCAACGTCCTGACTTTC. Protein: CASSDSGDRESGANVLTF.